This TCR beta chain was captured in a study of cytomegalovirus exposure and HLA in healthy donors (dated by TCRdb to about 2017). Some background on the complete study: In an earlier analysis of 587 of the donors, around 290 Gb of sequence data and 90 million to 120 million unique TCR beta sequences from 180 million or so T cells were reported. Rather than using new phenotypic data, the later analysis identified candidate immune exposures from TCR beta sequences and from how often those sequences occurred across donors. HLA typing covered class I and class II loci at four-digit resolution. Along with the roughly 670-subject first cohort, a separate validation cohort of around 120 different subjects was used. Approximately 300 gigabases of sequencing data and tens of millions of unique TCR sequences were included in an early release covering over 600 HLA-typed donors. Five DR-DQ haplotypes were treated as single units for association and clustering because of strong linkage in the cohort. Of the 398 genotyped donors, roughly 80% were placed in the genetic ancestry cluster associated with self-reported Caucasian donors. On average, about 240,000 unique TCR beta nucleotide sequences were sequenced per donor among some 420 genotyped donors of the cohort, with roughly a sixth of those sequences being non-productive. The number of donors typed differed by locus, with roughly 629-640 for A, B, C, DRB1 and DQB1, roughly 520 for DQA1, over 600 for DPA1, and under 490 for DPB1. A later genetic analysis used genome-wide SNP genotypes for about 60% of the 666 donors, treating that subset as a discovery cohort. The study aimed to test whether cataloging public T cell receptors could reveal signatures of past pathogen exposure. Alongside the repertoire data, information on donor age, sex, ethnicity and CMV serostatus was compiled. The study combined high-throughput TCR immunosequencing, statistical association of individual TCRs with disease status, and machine learning to predict cytomegalovirus infection status. To decide whether each TCR beta V gene segment behaved as functional or pseudogenic, an earlier analysis of fewer than 750 of the donors relied on high-throughput TCR beta sequencing. Every discovery cohort repertoire had been produced on one sequencing platform. A later analysis re-examined previously published TCR beta repertoires from 610 or so donors and added high-resolution HLA genotyping to investigate patterns of TCR occurrence. The study used immunosequencing to profile the T cell repertoires of several hundred subjects and linked those repertoires to cytomegalovirus serostatus.

Trimming accounts for 0 bases at V and 7 bases at J, while the number of junction bases matched to no gene is 6. The cysteine opens and the phenylalanine closes a CDR3 of 14 amino acids. Just the 42-base CDR3 DNA is kept, in frame starting at base 1. The germline V gene sets CDR1 to KGHSH and CDR2 to LQKENI. Points the paper makes about the study in general: Immune exposure information for the cohort was limited to CMV serostatus. In vitro tests confirmed that three of the cytomegalovirus-associated TCR beta chains recognize cytomegalovirus antigens. In a later analysis, HLA-associated TCR beta chains showed more clonal expansion and lower generation probabilities than non-associated chains that were equally common. When HLA alleles, especially DR and DQ, strongly co-occurred, TCR associations were difficult to assign to individual alleles. This cohort had only TCR beta chains sequenced, and the lack of alpha or paired-chain data limited which features could be detected. In a later analysis, most CMV-associated TCR beta chains were found to appear HLA-restricted, with HLA associations seemingly driven largely by CMV exposure. Roughly uniform sequencing depth across donors was assumed in presence/absence analyses, although this assumption may not hold. A further reported finding was that TCR beta sequences accurately predicted the HLA-A and HLA-B alleles for most subjects in the first cohort. A cluster of highly shared sequence variants was judged likely to be a technical artifact of the sequencing pipeline. In a later analysis, about 16,000 TCR beta sequences were associated with specific HLA alleles at a false discovery rate of 0.05. Some IMGT-functional V segments, including TRBV6-2 and TRBV6-3, could not be told apart with the 87-base-pair reads, so those segments were excluded. Because HLA typing was unavailable for some donors at each locus, only the typed subset was used in association tests. A later analysis reported that several top co-occurrence clusters appeared linked to parvovirus B19, influenza, CMV and Epstein-Barr virus. In an earlier analysis of around 600 of the donors, most TCR beta V segments were observed in productive rearrangements about 87% or about 30% of the time, broadly matching IMGT annotations. Because counts were too low, about 17 rarely observed V segments, including chromosome 9 orphons, were excluded from the earlier analysis of fewer than 650 of the donors. Linkage disequilibrium might explain the correlated functional status among segregating V segments, but an unknown experimental factor could not be excluded. According to a later genetic analysis, donors in an Asian-associated ancestry cluster had fewer N-insertions in productive TCRs than the approximately 610-donor mean. Across donors, most TCR sequences were observed very rarely, whereas some public TCRs were present in many individuals. In a later analysis, the rate of TCR association differed among HLA loci, with DRB1 alleles having the most associated TCRs and HLA-C alleles having the fewest. The classifier was reported to diagnose cytomegalovirus status with high specificity and sensitivity in both the original and validation cohorts. According to the authors, the approach could potentially be generalized to other disease states and immunological phenotypes. A total of 150 to 200 TCR beta chains were listed by the study as associated with cytomegalovirus. V-gene and J-gene trimming of TCR beta chains was associated with a missense DCLRE1C variant in a later genetic analysis, and the association was replicated in an independent cohort.

Libraries were built with the immunoSEQ multiplex PCR assay. A mixture of 60 forward primers for TCR Vbeta segments and 13 reverse primers for TCR Jbeta segments was used in the multiplex PCR. A multiplex PCR assay on genomic DNA amplified the CDR3 region of rearranged TCR beta genes. Amplified TCR beta libraries were sequenced as 87-base-pair reads on the Illumina HiSeq System. For the original study's pipeline: In a later analysis, tens of millions of unique TCR beta chains were counted across the roughly 670 repertoires, and around 10 million of these chains were shared by at least two donors. Raw reads were error-corrected and collapsed into unique sequences with a nearest-neighbor algorithm that merged closely related sequences to remove PCR and sequencing errors. Alignment of CDR3 sequences to IMGT reference sequences was used to assign V, D and J gene segments. Each retained sequence needed at least a six-nucleotide match to both a V gene segment and a J gene segment. Rearrangements were classified as productive when the CDR3 lacked stop codons and remained in frame with V and J, and all other rearrangements were classified as non-productive. Following IMGT convention, CDR3 was defined as the stretch from the second conserved V-encoded cysteine up to the conserved J-encoded phenylalanine. Sequences without an unambiguous match to a single V gene segment were excluded from the earlier analysis of almost 600 of the donors. An earlier analysis of 500 to 600 of the donors classified V segments as functional when productive rearrangements were above 56.7% and as segregating when the standard deviation between donors was above 5%. A statistical classification framework was developed to diagnose cytomegalovirus status using the catalog of TCR beta chain sequences. In a later analysis, TCR nucleotide sequences were compared against IMGT/GENE-DB human TR gene sequences so that V and J genes could be assigned. The TCRdist pipeline was used in a later analysis to assign CDR3 sequences and most-parsimonious VDJ recombination scenarios. In a later analysis, each TCR beta chain was defined by its CDR3 amino acid sequence together with its V-gene family, and reads lacking a unique V-gene family were excluded. To address suspected cross-contamination and a sequencing artifact, a later analysis removed 450 to 700 highly shared, low-generation-probability nucleotide sequences. For each public chain, a later analysis derived a clonal expansion index from normalized ranks of inferred template counts within each repertoire. In a later analysis, generation probabilities were computed using a VDJ recombination model fitted to out-of-frame rearrangements, and the results were checked against IGoR. In a later analysis, TCR-TCR, TCR-HLA and TCR-CMV co-occurrence was scored with hypergeometric tests, and a repertoire-size bias correction was applied to TCR pairs. False discovery rates were estimated in a later analysis by permuting HLA or CMV assignments 20 times. A later analysis grouped co-occurring TCRs with DBSCAN, adding TCRdist sequence similarity when clustering within HLA-allele-positive subsets. For co-occurrence clustering, repertoires with fewer than 30,000 or more than 120,000 public chains were excluded, along with about five repertoires with anomalous nucleotide sharing. TCRdb stores this immuneACCESS table with in-frame sequences only. Part of the clones is absent; in the studies checked, under half of the shortfall reflects unresolved V genes, and no reason is known for the rest. Clone size and the V and J calls come from that table; the DNA yielded D and trimming. The sample table contains just over 200,000 clones; only one count was recorded for around 86% of them. Jointly, the top ten make up less than 3.5% of the sample.

Details on this clone: It has no known antigen specificity. Per-base qualities were not stored, and no clone one base away is much larger.

The cohort was made up of 650 to 700 healthy bone marrow donors. At the time of sampling, every cohort member was nominally healthy, though immune exposures that went unrecorded were likely present. The donor tested CMV seronegative, placing the donor among the 350 to 400 seronegative members of the cohort. Every donor gave a peripheral blood sample, and the peripheral blood mononuclear cells from that sample were used for TCR beta sequencing. The Qiagen DNeasy Blood Extraction Kit was used to extract genomic DNA from the blood cell samples. The TCR was taken from a woman in her 40s in good health and CMV-seronegative. The receptor chain draws on TRBV18 and TRBJ2-7, and TRBD2 aligns with 7 junction nucleotides. Sequencing was carried out using PBMCs. The bases are TGTGCCAGCTCACCACCCAACGGGGGGATGGAGCAGTACTTC. Its amino acids are CASSPPNGGMEQYF.